Below are 10 T cell receptor beta chains sequenced from a single sample in a study of OX40 agonist ivuxolimab in advanced cancers. Repertoires were generated with immunoSEQ multiplex PCR, while TCRdb's copy carries only in-frame clones and drops some. The table shows 95,000 to 120,000 clones, with 91% occurring only once. The specimen comprised CD4+ or CD8+ T cells sorted from blood, sampled in a trial of the OX40 agonist ivuxolimab. The origin of the receptors is an adult with an advanced solid tumor such as melanoma, head and neck, liver or kidney cancer.

This chain links TRBV19 with TRBJ2-2, with TRBD2 matching over 8 bases. Germline CDR1 LNHDA, CDR2 SQIVND (reference sequence). V lost 1 base to trimming and J lost 2 bases; unmatched junction nucleotides: 6. This CDR3 is 17 amino acids long. The CDR3 DNA reads as TGTGCCAGTAGTATAGGAGCTAGCGGGCTAAACACCGGGGAGCTGTTTTTT. Translation: CASSIGASGLNTGELFF.

This chain connects TRBV2 to TRBJ2-5; possibly TRBD1 for D (6 bases). The germline V and J ends were trimmed by 7 bases and 5 bases, with 20 bases remaining between them. Germline CDR1 is SNHLY and CDR2 is FYNNEI. CDR3 size: 15 residues. As DNA, the CDR3 is TGTGCCAGCATCCTCGACAGGCCCGGTAGGGAGACCCAGTACTTC. Its protein product is CASILDRPGRETQYF.

The rearrangement links TRBV11-2 to TRBJ1-2; tentative D call: TRBD1 (6 bases). The CDR3 spans 15 residues. CDR1 SGHAT and CDR2 FQNNGV come from the germline V gene. The V and J ends lost 1 base and 4 bases respectively, with 13 bases between them. This chain's CDR3 is CASSLGFGGVYGYTF. The CDR3 DNA reads TGTGCCAGCAGCTTAGGTTTTGGGGGCGTCTATGGCTACACCTTC.

This chain links TRBV5-4 with TRBJ2-1; unclear D gene. Trimming shortened V by 4 bases and J by 3 bases, and 8 bases separated the two germline ends. The CDR3 is 13 residues long. CDR1 and CDR2 from the germline V gene are SGHNT and YYREEE (reference sequence). The CDR3 region has the DNA TGTGCCAGCAGCCAGACTTACTACAATGAGCAGTTCTTC. This sequence encodes CASSQTYYNEQFF.

J is TRBJ2-2 and V is TRBV10-1; 8 bases fit TRBD2. V lost 3 bases and J lost 7; bases outside the gene matches: 4. This CDR3 has 14 residues. The germline V gene encodes CDR1 WNHNN and CDR2 SYGVQD (reference sequence). CDR3 sequence reads: CASSDRLASGELFF. The DNA for the CDR3 is TGCGCCAGCAGTGATCGACTAGCGAGCGGGGAGCTGTTTTTT.

J is TRBJ2-4 and V is TRBV19, with 7 positions matching TRBD2. There are 14 residues in the CDR3. Germline-derived CDR1 and CDR2 are LNHDA and SQIVND (reference sequence). After removal of 7 bases from V and 4 bases from J, the junction contained 7 bases not matched to a gene. The CDR3 nucleotides are TGTGCCAGTACCCCTGGGGGGGAAAAAAACATTCAGTACTTC. It specifies CASTPGGEKNIQYF.

The V and J genes are TRBV6-5 and TRBJ2-1; D unresolved. Germline assignment: CDR1 MNHEY and CDR2 SVGAGI. This CDR3 spans 15 amino acids. V lost 6 bases and J 0 bases, leaving 12 bases between the germline ends. Written as DNA, the CDR3 is TGTGCCAGCAGAAAAAGGGATATCTCCTACAATGAGCAGTTCTTC. Protein: CASRKRDISYNEQFF.

The CDR3 coding sequence is TGTGCCAGCAGCGTCAGAGAGAATAGCAATCAGCCCCAGCATTTT. Translated, it gives CASSVRENSNQPQHF. The rearrangement joins TRBV6-4 to TRBJ1-5; D is undetermined. V was trimmed by 6 bases and J by 0 bases, leaving 12 bases between them. Germline V gene sequence: CDR1 MRHNA, CDR2 SNTAGT. The CDR3 length is 15 residues.

This clone has only one observation. The genes are TRBV6-1 and TRBJ2-7; TRBD2 matches at 8 bases. The CDR3 extends over 15 amino acids. The germline V gene encodes CDR1 MNHNS and CDR2 SASEGT. After removal of 4 bases from V and 5 bases from J, the junction contained 10 bases not matched to a gene. The CDR3, as DNA: TGTGCCAGCAGTGGGTCCGGGACTAGTCCCCACGAGCAGTACTTC. The encoded protein is CASSGSGTSPHEQYF.

This chain links TRBV5-1 with TRBJ2-7; no firm D call. This CDR3 is 15 amino acids long. Germline V gives CDR1 SGHRS, CDR2 YFSETQ. Trimming took off 2 bases at V and 4 bases at J, with 16 bases between the two ends. CDR3 sequence reads: CASSLGDSHKYEQYF. In DNA, the CDR3 is TGCGCCAGCAGCTTAGGAGACTCACATAAGTACGAGCAGTACTTC.